This TCR beta chain originates from a study of blood T cell repertoires in COVID-19. Study information: Some COVID-19 samples were acute and others convalescent; all came from the United States, Italy and Spain. T cells, B-cell-depleted T cells, or PBMCs provided the cDNA or gDNA that served as material.

CDR1 and CDR2 from the germline V gene are MGHRA and YSYEKL. CDR3 length: 16 amino acids. The ends lost 0 bases at V and 2 bases at J; junction bases unmatched: 4. Per the study methods: The assay estimated nucleated cells by amplifying reference gene primers. The assay was immunoSEQ multiplex PCR, and TCRdb's table has in-frame clones only and misses some. That table is the source of V, J and clone size, and D and trimming were worked out from the DNA. The table includes 29,000 or so clones, approximately 88% detected once. The chain employs TRBV4-1 and TRBJ1-3; 7 positions match TRBD1. The receptor comes from a man at least 80 years old with active COVID-19. Sequencing was done on a sample of peripheral blood. CDR3 nucleotide sequence: TGCGCCAGCAGCCAAGAAAGGGGGCCGACTGGAAACACCATATATTTT. Translating it yields CASSQERGPTGNTIYF.